The clone carrying this TCR beta chain was counted only a few times. No antigen is known for it. The authors made TCR cDNA by 5'RACE template switching, adding a universal primer site and UMIs. Each CDR3 protein is one row after TCRdb ran MiXCR on the 5' RACE reads. The repertoire consists of hundreds of thousands of distinct CDR3 sequences, with roughly 8% occurring once and the leading ten covering roughly 15%. The record originates from a study of T cells after yellow fever vaccination. Study background: Preparation of fractions with low cell numbers was performed using SMART-Seq v4 Ultra Low Input. Study-wide results and limits: Reappearance after the booster was seen for most primary-vaccination clones, at 95% to 97% CD4 and 80% to 90% CD8. Overlap between CD4 and CD8 compartments was detected for a small share of clonotypes.

V was cut by 0 bases and J by 5 bases, with 13 bases left in between. Germline CDR1 and CDR2: SGHRS and YFSETQ. This CDR3 spans 15 amino acids. The sample was PBMCs, taken approximately 47 days after the first yellow fever vaccination. The J gene is TRBJ2-3, the V gene TRBV5-1, with TRBD1 as a possible D gene (6 bases). The clonotype comes from a man between 18 and 29 years old who received the YFV17D yellow fever vaccine. The CDR3 protein is CASSLALGAIDTQYF. CDR3 sequence (DNA): TGCGCCAGCAGCTTGGCCTTGGGGGCTATAGATACGCAGTATTTT.